This T cell receptor beta chain was found in a study of blood T cell repertoires in COVID-19. Study-wide background: Sites in the United States, Italy and Spain provided acute and convalescent COVID-19 samples.

The CDR3 contains 15 residues. Germline V gene sequence: CDR1 SNHLY, CDR2 FYNNEI. Trimming stripped 4 bases from V and 3 bases from J, with 13 bases between. Clones were sequenced by immunoSEQ multiplex PCR, and TCRdb holds only the in-frame ones, with some missing. The sample yields roughly 420,000 clones, around 87% seen once. Sequencing was done on a sample of PBMCs or T cells enriched from blood (not recorded which). The receptor's source is a woman aged 25 to 45 with acute COVID-19. The chain combines TRBV2 with TRBJ1-5; D not resolved. CDR3 residues: CASSGGPVYNQPQHF. The CDR3 region has the DNA TGTGCCAGCAGTGGAGGGCCCGTGTACAATCAGCCCCAGCATTTT.